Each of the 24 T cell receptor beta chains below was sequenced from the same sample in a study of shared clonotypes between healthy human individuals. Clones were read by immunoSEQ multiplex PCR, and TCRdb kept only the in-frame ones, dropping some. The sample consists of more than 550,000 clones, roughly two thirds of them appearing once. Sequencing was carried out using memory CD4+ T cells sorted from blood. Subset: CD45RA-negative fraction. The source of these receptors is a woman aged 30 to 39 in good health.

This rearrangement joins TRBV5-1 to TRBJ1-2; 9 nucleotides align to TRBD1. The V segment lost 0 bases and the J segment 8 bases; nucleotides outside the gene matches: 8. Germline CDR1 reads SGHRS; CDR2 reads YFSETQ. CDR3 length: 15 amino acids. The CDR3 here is CASSLAPGQGTGYTF. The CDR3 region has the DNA TGCGCCAGCAGCTTGGCCCCGGGACAGGGAACGGGCTACACCTTC.

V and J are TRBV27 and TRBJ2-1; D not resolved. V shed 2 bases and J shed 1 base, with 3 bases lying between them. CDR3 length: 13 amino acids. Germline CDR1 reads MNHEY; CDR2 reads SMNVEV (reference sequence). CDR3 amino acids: CASSLVSYNEQFF. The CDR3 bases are TGTGCCAGCAGTTTAGTTTCCTACAATGAGCAGTTCTTC.

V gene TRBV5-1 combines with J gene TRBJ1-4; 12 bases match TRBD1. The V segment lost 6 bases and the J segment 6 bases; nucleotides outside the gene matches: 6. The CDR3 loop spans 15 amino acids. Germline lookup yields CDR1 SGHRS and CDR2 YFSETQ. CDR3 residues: CASTAGTGGDEKLFF. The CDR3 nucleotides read TGCGCCAGCACCGCCGGGACAGGGGGCGATGAAAAACTGTTTTTT.

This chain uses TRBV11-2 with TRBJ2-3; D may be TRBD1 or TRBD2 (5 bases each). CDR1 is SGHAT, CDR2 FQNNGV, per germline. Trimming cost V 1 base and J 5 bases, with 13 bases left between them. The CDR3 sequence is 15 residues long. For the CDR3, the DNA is TGTGCCAGCAGCTTAGTAGTTGGGGCGGGAGATACGCAGTATTTT. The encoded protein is CASSLVVGAGDTQYF.

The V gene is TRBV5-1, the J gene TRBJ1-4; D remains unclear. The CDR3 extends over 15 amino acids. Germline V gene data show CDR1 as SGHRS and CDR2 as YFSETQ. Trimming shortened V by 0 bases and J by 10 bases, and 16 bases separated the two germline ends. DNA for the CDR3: TGCGCCAGCAGCTTGGGCGGGCAGACCCTTGGAAAACTGTTTTTT. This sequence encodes CASSLGGQTLGKLFF.

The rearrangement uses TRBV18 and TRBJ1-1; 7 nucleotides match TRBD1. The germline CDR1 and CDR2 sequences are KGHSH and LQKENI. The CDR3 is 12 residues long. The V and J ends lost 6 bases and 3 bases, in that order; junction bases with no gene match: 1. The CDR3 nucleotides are TGTGCCAGCTCCACAGGGGACACTGAAGCTTTCTTT. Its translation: CASSTGDTEAFF.

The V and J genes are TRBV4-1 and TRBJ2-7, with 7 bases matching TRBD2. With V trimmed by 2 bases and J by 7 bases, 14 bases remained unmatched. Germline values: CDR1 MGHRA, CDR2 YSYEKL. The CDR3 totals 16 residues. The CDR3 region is CASSQNRRSGGREQYF. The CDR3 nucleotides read TGCGCCAGCAGCCAAAACCGCCGGTCCGGGGGGAGAGAGCAGTACTTC.

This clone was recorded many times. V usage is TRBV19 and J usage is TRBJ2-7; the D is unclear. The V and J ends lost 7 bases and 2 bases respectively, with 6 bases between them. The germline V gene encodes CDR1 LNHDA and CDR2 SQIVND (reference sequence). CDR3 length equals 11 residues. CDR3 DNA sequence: TGTGCCAGTAAGTTGGCCTACGAGCAGTACTTC. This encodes CASKLAYEQYF.

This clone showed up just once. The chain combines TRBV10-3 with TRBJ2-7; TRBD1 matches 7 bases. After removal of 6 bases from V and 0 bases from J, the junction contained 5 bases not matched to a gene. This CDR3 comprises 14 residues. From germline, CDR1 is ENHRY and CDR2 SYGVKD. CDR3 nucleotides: TGTGCCATCAGGAGACAGGGATCCTCCTACGAGCAGTACTTC. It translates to CAIRRQGSSYEQYF.

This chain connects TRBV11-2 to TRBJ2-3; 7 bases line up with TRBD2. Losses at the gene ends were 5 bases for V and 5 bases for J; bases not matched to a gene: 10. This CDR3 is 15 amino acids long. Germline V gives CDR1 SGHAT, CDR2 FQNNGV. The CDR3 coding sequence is TGTGCCAGCAGCCCCCAGGCGGGAGTGGTAGATACGCAGTATTTT. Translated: CASSPQAGVVDTQYF.

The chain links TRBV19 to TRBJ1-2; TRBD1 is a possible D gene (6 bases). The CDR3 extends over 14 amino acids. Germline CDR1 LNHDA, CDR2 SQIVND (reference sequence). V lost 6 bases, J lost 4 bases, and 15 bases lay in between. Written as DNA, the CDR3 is TGTGCCAGTAGGCTCCGACAGGCTAGCTATGGCTACACCTTC. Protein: CASRLRQASYGYTF.

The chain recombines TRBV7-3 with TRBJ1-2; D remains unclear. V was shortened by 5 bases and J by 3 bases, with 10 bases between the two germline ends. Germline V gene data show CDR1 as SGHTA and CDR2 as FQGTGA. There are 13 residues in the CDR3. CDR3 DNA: TGTGCCAGCAGCCAAGGCGGGGACTATGGCTACACCTTC. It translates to CASSQGGDYGYTF.

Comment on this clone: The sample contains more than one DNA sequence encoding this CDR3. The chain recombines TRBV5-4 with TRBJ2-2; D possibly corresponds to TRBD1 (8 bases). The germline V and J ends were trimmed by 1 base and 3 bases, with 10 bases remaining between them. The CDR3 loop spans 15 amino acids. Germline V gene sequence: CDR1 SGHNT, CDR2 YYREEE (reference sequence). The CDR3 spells CASSLTGGDTGELFF. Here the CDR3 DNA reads TGTGCCAGCAGCTTGACAGGGGGGGACACCGGGGAGCTGTTTTTT.

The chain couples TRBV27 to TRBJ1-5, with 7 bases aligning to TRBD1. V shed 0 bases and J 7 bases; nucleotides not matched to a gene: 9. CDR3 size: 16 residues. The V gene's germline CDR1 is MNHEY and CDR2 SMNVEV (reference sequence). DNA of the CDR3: TGTGCCAGCAGTTTATCAGGTAGGGGGCTTGGCCAGCCCCAGCATTTT. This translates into CASSLSGRGLGQPQHF.

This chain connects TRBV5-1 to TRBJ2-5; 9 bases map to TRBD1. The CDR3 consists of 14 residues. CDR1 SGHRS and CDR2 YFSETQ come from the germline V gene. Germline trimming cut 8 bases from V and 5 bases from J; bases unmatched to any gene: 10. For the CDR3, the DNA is TGCGCCAGTCAAAAAGGACAGGGGACCGAGACCCAGTACTTC. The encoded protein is CASQKGQGTETQYF.

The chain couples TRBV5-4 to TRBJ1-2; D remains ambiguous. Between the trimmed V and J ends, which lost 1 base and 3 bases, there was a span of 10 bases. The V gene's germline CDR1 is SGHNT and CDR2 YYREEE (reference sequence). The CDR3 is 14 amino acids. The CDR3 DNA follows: TGTGCCAGCAGCTTGACCGGGGTGGACTATGGCTACACCTTC. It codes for CASSLTGVDYGYTF.

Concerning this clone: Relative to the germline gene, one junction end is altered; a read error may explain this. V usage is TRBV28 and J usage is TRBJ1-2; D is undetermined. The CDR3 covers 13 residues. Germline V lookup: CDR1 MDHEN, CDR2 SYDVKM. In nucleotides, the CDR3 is TGTGTCAGCAGTTTACGCCCGGAATGGGGCTACACCTTC. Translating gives CVSSLRPEWGYTF.

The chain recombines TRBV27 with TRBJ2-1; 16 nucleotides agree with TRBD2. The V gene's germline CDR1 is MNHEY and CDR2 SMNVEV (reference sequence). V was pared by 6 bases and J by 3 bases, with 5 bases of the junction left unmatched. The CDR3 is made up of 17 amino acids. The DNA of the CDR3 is TGTGCCAGCAGGATGGGGACTAGCGGGAGGGACTACAATGAGCAGTTCTTC. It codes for CASRMGTSGRDYNEQFF.

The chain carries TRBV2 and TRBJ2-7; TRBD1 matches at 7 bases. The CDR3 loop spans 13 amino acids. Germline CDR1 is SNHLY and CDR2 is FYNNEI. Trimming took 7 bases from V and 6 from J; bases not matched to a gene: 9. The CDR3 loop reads CASKPDRELEQYF. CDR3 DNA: TGTGCCAGCAAACCTGACAGGGAACTCGAGCAGTACTTC.

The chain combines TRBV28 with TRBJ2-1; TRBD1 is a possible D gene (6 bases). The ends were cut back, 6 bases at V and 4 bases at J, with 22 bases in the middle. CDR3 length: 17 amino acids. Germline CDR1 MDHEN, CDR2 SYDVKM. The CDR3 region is CASRDPSGTLTYNEQFF. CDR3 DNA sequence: TGTGCCAGCAGAGATCCTTCCGGGACACTTACATACAATGAGCAGTTCTTC.

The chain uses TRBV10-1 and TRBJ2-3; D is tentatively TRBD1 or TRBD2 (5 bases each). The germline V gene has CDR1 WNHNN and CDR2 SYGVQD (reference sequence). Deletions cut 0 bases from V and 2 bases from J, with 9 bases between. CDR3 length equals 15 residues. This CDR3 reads CASSESGDLTDTQYF. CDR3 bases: TGCGCCAGCAGTGAGTCTGGGGACCTCACAGATACGCAGTATTTT.

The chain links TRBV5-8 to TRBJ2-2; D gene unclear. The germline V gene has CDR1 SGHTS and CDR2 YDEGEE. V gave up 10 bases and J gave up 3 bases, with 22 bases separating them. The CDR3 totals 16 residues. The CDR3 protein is CARPVRLMRDTGELFF. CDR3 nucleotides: TGTGCCCGCCCGGTCAGGCTGATGAGAGACACCGGGGAGCTGTTTTTT.

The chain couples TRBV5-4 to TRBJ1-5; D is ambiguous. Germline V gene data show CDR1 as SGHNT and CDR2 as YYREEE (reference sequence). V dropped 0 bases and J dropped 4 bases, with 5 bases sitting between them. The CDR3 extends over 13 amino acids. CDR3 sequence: CASSLDQNQPQHF. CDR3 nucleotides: TGTGCCAGCAGCTTGGACCAGAATCAGCCCCAGCATTTT.

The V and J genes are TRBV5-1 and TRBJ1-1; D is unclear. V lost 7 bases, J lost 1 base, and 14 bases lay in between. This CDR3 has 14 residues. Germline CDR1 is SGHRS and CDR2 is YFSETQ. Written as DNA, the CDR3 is TGCGCCAGCCGGGGTGGTCCTTCGAACACTGAAGCTTTCTTT. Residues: CASRGGPSNTEAFF.